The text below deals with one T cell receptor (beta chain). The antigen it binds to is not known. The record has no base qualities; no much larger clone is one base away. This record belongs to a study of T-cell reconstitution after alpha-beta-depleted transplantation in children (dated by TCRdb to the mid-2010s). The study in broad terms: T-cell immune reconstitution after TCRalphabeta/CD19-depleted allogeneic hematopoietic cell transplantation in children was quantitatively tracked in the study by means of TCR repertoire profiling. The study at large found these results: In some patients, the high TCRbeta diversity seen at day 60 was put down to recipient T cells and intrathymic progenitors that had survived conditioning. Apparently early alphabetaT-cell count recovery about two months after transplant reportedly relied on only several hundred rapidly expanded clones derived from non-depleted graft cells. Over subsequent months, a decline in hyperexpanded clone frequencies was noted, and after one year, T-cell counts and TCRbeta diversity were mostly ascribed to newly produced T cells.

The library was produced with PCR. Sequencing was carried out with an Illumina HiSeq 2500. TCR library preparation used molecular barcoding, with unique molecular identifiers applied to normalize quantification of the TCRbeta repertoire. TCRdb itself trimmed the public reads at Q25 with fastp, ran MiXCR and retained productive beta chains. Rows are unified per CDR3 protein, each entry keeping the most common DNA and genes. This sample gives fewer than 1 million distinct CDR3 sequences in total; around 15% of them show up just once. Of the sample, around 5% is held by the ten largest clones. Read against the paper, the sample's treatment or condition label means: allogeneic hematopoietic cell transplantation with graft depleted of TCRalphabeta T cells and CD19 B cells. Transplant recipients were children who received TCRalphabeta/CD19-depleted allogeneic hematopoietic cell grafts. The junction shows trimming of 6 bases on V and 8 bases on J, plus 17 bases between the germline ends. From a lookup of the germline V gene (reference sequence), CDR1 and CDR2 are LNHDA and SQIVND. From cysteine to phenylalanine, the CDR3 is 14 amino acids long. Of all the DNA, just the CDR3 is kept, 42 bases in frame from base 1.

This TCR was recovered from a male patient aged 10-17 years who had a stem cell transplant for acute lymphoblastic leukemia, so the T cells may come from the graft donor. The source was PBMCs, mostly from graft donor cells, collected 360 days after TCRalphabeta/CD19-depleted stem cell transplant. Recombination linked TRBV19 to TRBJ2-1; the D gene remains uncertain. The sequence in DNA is TGTGCCAGTAGCCCGTGGGAAGGGTATGATGAGCAGTTCTTC. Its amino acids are CASSPWEGYDEQFF.